The 11 T cell receptor beta chains presented below share a single source sample, sequenced in a study of cytomegalovirus exposure and HLA in healthy donors. The data were produced by immunoSEQ multiplex PCR, yet TCRdb's version contains in-frame clones alone and is incomplete. The sample records some 230,000 clones, 80% to 95% being singletons. The sample consisted of PBMCs. These TCRs come from a woman younger than 30 in good health and CMV-seronegative.

This chain uses TRBV5-1 with TRBJ2-1, with 13 bases identical to TRBD2. The CDR3 covers 21 residues. V shed 4 bases and J 2 bases; nucleotides not matched to a gene: 18. CDR1 and CDR2 (germline): SGHRS, YFSETQ. The CDR3 protein is CASSLLLRTSGSLFPYNEQFF. In DNA, the CDR3 is TGCGCCAGCAGCCTTCTTCTAAGGACTAGCGGGAGTTTATTCCCCTACAATGAGCAGTTCTTC.

The sample holds one count of this clone. The gene calls are TRBV27 and TRBJ1-1; no clear D gene. The CDR3 consists of 13 residues. V gave up 0 bases and J gave up 4 bases, with 6 bases separating them. Germline V gene data show CDR1 as MNHEY and CDR2 as SMNVEV (reference sequence). CDR3 loop: CASSLSIGTEAFF. CDR3 in DNA: TGTGCCAGCAGTTTATCGATCGGCACTGAAGCTTTCTTT.

J is TRBJ2-1 and V is TRBV9, with 8 bases fitting TRBD2. The V and J ends lost 0 bases and 5 bases, in that order; junction bases with no gene match: 4. The V gene's germline CDR1 is SGDLS and CDR2 YYNGEE. The length of the CDR3 is 15 residues. The CDR3 DNA is TGTGCCAGCAGCGTAGTTAGCGGGAAGCACAATGAGCAGTTCTTC. This codes for CASSVVSGKHNEQFF.

This rearrangement joins TRBV2 to TRBJ1-4, with 7 bases aligning to TRBD1. V was pared by 6 bases and J by 3 bases, with 4 bases of the junction left unmatched. The CDR3 is made up of 14 amino acids. CDR1 and CDR2 (germline): SNHLY, FYNNEI. This CDR3 is CASRAGTANEKLFF. The CDR3 coding sequence is TGTGCCAGCAGAGCCGGGACAGCTAATGAAAAACTGTTTTTT.

This clone was recorded once. The chain joins TRBV5-8 to TRBJ1-1, with D tentatively TRBD1 (5 bases). The CDR3 runs to 13 residues. Trimming shortened V by 0 bases and J by 6 bases, and 9 bases separated the two germline ends. Germline lookup yields CDR1 SGHTS and CDR2 YDEGEE. The chain's CDR3 is CASSLAPRAEAFF. The CDR3 DNA is TGTGCCAGCAGCTTGGCCCCCAGGGCTGAAGCTTTCTTT.

The J gene is TRBJ2-1, the V gene TRBV9; D may be TRBD2 (6 bases). CDR1 is SGDLS, CDR2 YYNGEE, per germline. V was shortened by 7 bases and J by 6 bases, with 17 bases between the two germline ends. The CDR3 is 14 residues long. The CDR3 bases are TGTGCCAGCGGTAGGGTGCGGGGCGGCAATGAGCAGTTCTTC. It encodes CASGRVRGGNEQFF.

The chain employs TRBV11-2 and TRBJ1-3; maybe TRBD1 (5 bases). Germline CDR1 is SGHAT and CDR2 is FQNNGV. Trimming removed 0 bases from V and 0 bases from J, with 15 bases in between. The CDR3 sequence is 18 residues long. Here the CDR3 reads CASSLDLGHIISGNTIYF. The CDR3 DNA is TGTGCCAGCAGCTTAGATCTAGGACATATAATCTCTGGAAACACCATATATTTT.

The rearrangement uses TRBV2 and TRBJ2-5, with D maybe TRBD2 (6 bases). CDR3 length: 13 amino acids. The V and J ends lost 3 bases and 11 bases respectively, with 16 bases between them. Germline CDR1 reads SNHLY; CDR2 reads FYNNEI. The CDR3: CASSEEGFGEQYF. The CDR3 nucleotides are TGTGCCAGCAGTGAGGAGGGGTTTGGGGAGCAGTACTTC.

On this clone: The sample holds other DNA sequences that translate to the same CDR3. CDR3 in DNA: TGCGCCAGCAGCTTTGGCAGACAAGAGACCCAGTACTTC. The encoded protein is CASSFGRQETQYF. This sequence joins TRBV5-1 and TRBJ2-5; D not resolved. Germline values: CDR1 SGHRS, CDR2 YFSETQ. V dropped 2 bases and J dropped 2 bases, with 7 bases sitting between them. The CDR3 runs to 13 residues.

The chain carries TRBV6-5 and TRBJ2-7, with 8 bases fitting TRBD1. The CDR3 is 15 amino acids. Germline V gene sequence: CDR1 MNHEY, CDR2 SVGAGI. V shed 2 bases and J 2 bases; nucleotides not matched to a gene: 5. DNA for the CDR3: TGTGCCAGCAGTTACACTGCGGGACAGGCCTACGAGCAGTACTTC. Its translation: CASSYTAGQAYEQYF.

The rearrangement uses TRBV4-2 and TRBJ2-3, with TRBD2 as a possible D gene (5 bases). CDR3 length: 18 residues. CDR1 is LGHNA, CDR2 YNFKEQ, per germline. Trimming took 0 bases from V and 0 from J, leaving 16 bases between them. CDR3 sequence (DNA): TGTGCCAGCAGCCAAGATGGGTCTAGCACCACCAGCACAGATACGCAGTATTTT. Its translation is CASSQDGSSTTSTDTQYF.